This T cell receptor (beta chain) was found in a study of human T cells and chemical hapten exposure. TCRdb re-analysed the RACE reads in MiXCR, keeping a single row per CDR3 protein. The data show some 39,000 distinct CDR3 sequences, over 7.5% seen once. Described time point: patch test 3, about 24 weeks after DPC sensitization. Treatment of the sample: therapeutic diphenylcyclopropenone sensitization with weekly scalp DPC. Extraction yielded total RNA from whole blood (unfractionated). After removal of 6 bases from V and 10 bases from J, the junction contained 5 bases not matched to a gene. The CDR3 has 14 residues.

The TCR comes from a man aged 50 to 59 with alopecia areata. Some clones in this sample may be carry-over from other donors' samples. This chain uses TRBV12-3 or TRBV12-4 with TRBJ2-1; 14 bases agree with TRBD2. Sequenced material: whole blood, taken in connection with sensitization to the hapten diphenylcyclopropenone (DPC). In DNA form, the CDR3 reads TGTGCCAGCAGGGGACTAGCGGGAGTAGGCGAGCAGTTCTTC. Residues: CASRGLAGVGEQFF.